The rows below give T cell receptor beta chains drawn from one sample of a study of molecular identifiers for immune sequencing clone quantification. A single record per CDR3 protein comes from TCRdb applying MiXCR to the PCR reads. The table records about 10,000 distinct CDR3 sequences, about a fifth of them present only once. Sequenced sample: naive CD8+ T cells from blood, with Jurkat cell RNA spiked in. The receptors here all came from a human donor in good health. Some libraries in this study had Jurkat cell RNA spiked in. CDR3s include the opening cysteine and the closing phenylalanine or tryptophan. D genes are given only for firm matches. Only some rows state a clone size, as once, few, many or a class for expanded clones.

J gene,V gene,clone size,D gene,CDR3 protein,CDR3 DNA
TRBJ1-1,TRBV9,medium-sized,TRBD1,CASSREGARATEAFF,TGTGCCAGCAGCCGCGAGGGGGCGCGGGCCACTGAAGCTTTCTTT
TRBJ2-3,TRBV7-8,-,-,CASSYPPSVADTLYF,TGTGCCAGCAGCTACCCACCCTCAGTGGCAGATACGCTGTATTTT
TRBJ1-2,TRBV10-2,-,TRBD1,CASSAPGQSDVYTF,TGCGCCAGCAGTGCTCCGGGACAGTCTGATGTCTACACCTTC
TRBJ2-3,TRBV7-9,medium-sized,TRBD2,CASSSWTSGRADTQYF,TGTGCCAGCAGCTCTTGGACTAGCGGGAGGGCAGATACGCAGTATTTT
TRBJ2-3,TRBV20-1,many,-,CSARKNPSTDTQYF,TGCAGTGCTAGGAAAAACCCTAGCACAGATACGCAGTATTTT
TRBJ2-1,TRBV28,-,-,CASSFGLDFEQFF,TGTGCCAGCAGTTTCGGTCTAGATTTTGAGCAGTTCTTC
TRBJ2-1,TRBV4-3,medium-sized,-,CASSQERGNEQFF,TGCGCCAGCAGCCAAGAGAGAGGCAATGAGCAGTTCTTC
TRBJ2-7,TRBV4-1,medium-sized,TRBD1,CASSQTGTGDYEQYF,TGCGCCAGCAGCCAAACCGGGACAGGAGACTACGAGCAGTACTTC
TRBJ2-2,TRBV30,medium-sized,-,CASSGLGVTGELFF,TGTGCCTCCTCCGGGCTAGGGGTGACCGGGGAGCTGTTTTTT
TRBJ2-4,TRBV4-3,-,-,CASSPKRATLAKNVQYF,TGCGCCAGCAGCCCCAAGCGGGCTACCCTAGCCAAAAACGTTCAGTACTTC
TRBJ2-3,TRBV24-1,medium-sized,TRBD2,CATSDSTDPRTPLAGGPTDTQYF,TGTGCCACCAGTGATTCAACGGACCCCCGAACCCCTCTAGCGGGAGGACCCACAGATACGCAGTATTTT
TRBJ2-2,TRBV30,medium-sized,-,CAGDYGGTGELFF,TGTGCCGGGGATTATGGGGGCACCGGGGAGCTGTTTTTT
TRBJ2-4,TRBV20-1,medium-sized,-,CSASTTSTKNIQYF,TGCAGTGCTAGCACGACATCAACCAAAAACATTCAGTACTTC
TRBJ1-4,TRBV15,many,-,CATSGGGATNEKLFF,TGTGCCACCTCGGGGGGAGGGGCAACTAATGAAAAACTGTTTTTT
TRBJ2-1,TRBV29-1,medium-sized,-,CSATGEGHEQFF,TGCAGCGCGACAGGGGAGGGACATGAGCAGTTCTTC
TRBJ2-5,TRBV2,many,TRBD2,CASSDVASGGSTQYF,TGTGCCAGCAGTGATGTAGCTAGCGGGGGCAGTACCCAGTACTTC
TRBJ2-7,TRBV7-2,many,-,CASSLIMGHHEQYF,TGTGCCAGCAGCCTAATTATGGGTCACCACGAGCAGTACTTC
TRBJ2-3,TRBV9,few,-,CASSQTPAQGDTQYF,TGTGCCAGCAGCCAGACCCCGGCCCAGGGAGATACGCAGTATTTT
TRBJ1-6,TRBV28,few,-,CASSSLGMPLGNSPLHF,TGTGCCAGCAGTTCCCTAGGGATGCCTTTGGGTAATTCACCCCTCCACTTT
TRBJ2-5,TRBV7-6,few,-,CVSSLVVQETQYF,TGTGTCAGCAGCTTAGTTGTCCAAGAGACCCAGTACTTC
TRBJ1-1,TRBV19,many,-,CATSTVENTEAFF,TGTGCCACTTCGACAGTAGAGAACACTGAAGCTTTCTTT
TRBJ1-2,TRBV6-2/TRBV6-3,many,-,CASRSYRDGYTF,TGTGCCAGCAGATCATACAGAGATGGCTACACCTTC
TRBJ1-2,TRBV27,medium-sized,-,CASSPHANYGYTF,TGTGCCAGCAGTCCACATGCTAACTATGGCTACACCTTC
TRBJ2-7,TRBV29-1,-,-,CSALTENSYEQYF,TGCAGCGCTTTGACAGAAAACTCCTACGAGCAGTACTTC
TRBJ2-7,TRBV7-2,many,TRBD2,CASSSLPYLAGVDEQYF,TGTGCCAGCAGCTCCTTACCCTACCTAGCGGGAGTTGACGAGCAGTACTTC
TRBJ2-3,TRBV19,few,TRBD2,CASGEWAGEAGTQYF,TGTGCCAGCGGGGAATGGGCGGGGGAGGCAGGTACGCAGTATTTT
TRBJ2-3,TRBV7-2,-,-,CARPPAPDTQYF,TGTGCCCGCCCCCCCGCGCCCGATACGCAGTATTTT
TRBJ2-7,TRBV4-3,medium-sized,-,CASSQERFGGAYEQYF,TGCGCCAGCAGCCAAGAGAGGTTCGGAGGGGCATACGAGCAGTACTTC
TRBJ2-7,TRBV19,medium-sized,-,CASSIEPAVEQYF,TGTGCCAGTAGTATAGAGCCCGCGGTCGAGCAGTACTTC
TRBJ2-3,TRBV10-3,medium-sized,TRBD2,CAISDGGSPADTQYF,TGTGCCATCAGTGACGGCGGGAGCCCCGCAGATACGCAGTATTTT
TRBJ2-6,TRBV27,-,-,CASKEGAVGANVLTF,TGTGCCAGTAAAGAAGGGGCGGTGGGGGCCAACGTCCTGACTTTC
TRBJ2-3,TRBV29-1,-,TRBD2,CSVTTSGRFLNTRYF,TGCAGCGTAACGACTAGCGGGAGGTTTCTGAATACGCGGTATTTT